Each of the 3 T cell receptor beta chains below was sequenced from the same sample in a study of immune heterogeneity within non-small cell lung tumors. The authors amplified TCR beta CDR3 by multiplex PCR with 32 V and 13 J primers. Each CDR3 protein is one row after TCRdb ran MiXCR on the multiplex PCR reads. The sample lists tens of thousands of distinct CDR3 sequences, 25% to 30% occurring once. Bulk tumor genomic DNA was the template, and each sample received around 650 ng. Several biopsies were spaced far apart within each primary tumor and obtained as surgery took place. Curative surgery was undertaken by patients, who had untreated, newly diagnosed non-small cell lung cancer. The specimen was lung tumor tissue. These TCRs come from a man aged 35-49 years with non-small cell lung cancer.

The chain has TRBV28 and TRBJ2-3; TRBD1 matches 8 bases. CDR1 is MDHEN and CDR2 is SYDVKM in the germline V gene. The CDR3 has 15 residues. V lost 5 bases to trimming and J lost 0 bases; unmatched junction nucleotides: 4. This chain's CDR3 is CASSRDRFSTDTQYF. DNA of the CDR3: TGTGCCAGCAGTAGGGACAGGTTTAGCACAGATACGCAGTATTTT.

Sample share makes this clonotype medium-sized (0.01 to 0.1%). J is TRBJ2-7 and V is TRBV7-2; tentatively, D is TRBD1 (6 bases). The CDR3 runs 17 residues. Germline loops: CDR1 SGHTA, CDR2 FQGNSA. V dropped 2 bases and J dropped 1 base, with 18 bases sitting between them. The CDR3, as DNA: TGTGCCAGCAGCTTAAAAGGTGCCACAGGGCCGTCCTACGAGCAGTACTTC. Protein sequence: CASSLKGATGPSYEQYF.

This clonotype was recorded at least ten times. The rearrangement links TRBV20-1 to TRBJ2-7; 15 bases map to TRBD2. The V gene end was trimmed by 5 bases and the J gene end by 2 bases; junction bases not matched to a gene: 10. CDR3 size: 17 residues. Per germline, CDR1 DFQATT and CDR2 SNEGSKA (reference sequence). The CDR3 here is CSAVRSGLAGGTYEQYF. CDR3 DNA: TGCAGTGCTGTGCGTTCGGGACTAGCGGGAGGAACCTACGAGCAGTACTTC.